This section outlines one T cell receptor (beta chain) sequence together with its context. Its target is not known. The Oncomine TCR Beta short-read assay was what sequenced the DNA obtained from cultured CD4+ T cells. Once CD4+ T cells had been cultured, genomic DNA was extracted from them. TCRdb itself ran the PCR reads through MiXCR, one entry per CDR3 protein. The sample holds just over 14,000 distinct CDR3 sequences, around 73% seen once. There are 14 residues in the CDR3. The germline gives CDR1 MDHEN, CDR2 SYDVKM. The germline V and J ends were trimmed by 5 bases and 4 bases, with 12 bases remaining between them. The treatment denotes: approximately 10-day PBMC culture with coronavirus spike peptide pools or control peptides (ViraFEST assay). These data originate in a study of vaccination and CD4 T cells after COVID-19. The overall study: Post-COVID sampling occurred a median about 100 days after diagnosis (range 35 to 161).

The gene calls are TRBV28 and TRBJ2-1, with D hard to call. Sequencing was carried out using CD4+ T cells from blood, cultured in vitro. The receptor was derived from a human donor who had recovered from COVID-19. The CDR3 coding sequence is TGTGCCAGCAGTACGGCAGGAAAATACAATGAGCAGTTCTTC. Amino acids: CASSTAGKYNEQFF.